These 31 T cell receptor beta chains were sequenced from one sample in a study of tumor-infiltrating lymphocytes in primary liver carcinoma. Using a constant-region primer together with ProtoScript II reverse transcriptase, TCR beta cDNA was made from around 0.55 ug of total RNA. Construction of TCR beta libraries relied on three successive nested multiplex PCR rounds employing slightly modified ARM-PCR. In the first two PCR rounds, TRBV1-TRBV30 forward primers were paired with a C-beta reverse primer, and each round lasted around 10 cycles. Using its own MiXCR run on the multiplex PCR reads, TCRdb lists one record per CDR3 protein. The sample lists around 27,000 distinct CDR3 sequences, roughly four fifths seen once, with 40% to 50% in the top ten. Scientists recovered RNA and DNA together from around 18-30 mg of unsorted bulk tissue. Sequenced: liver tumor tissue from sampling region 3. Subset here: tumor region T3, left-lateral pole. The receptors come from a man between 40 and 49 years old with primary liver carcinoma and hepatitis B virus infection.

This chain uses TRBV5-1 with TRBJ2-3; D not certain. The J call could be wrong; TRBJ1-5 is a better fit for the DNA end. CDR3 size: 13 residues. CDR1 and CDR2 from the germline V gene are SGHRS and YFSETQ. CDR3 region: CASRGLGPDTQHF. The CDR3 region has the DNA TGCGCCAGCAGAGGCTTAGGGCCAGATACGCAGCATTTT.

This clonotype came up many times. The CDR3, as DNA: TGTGCCAGCAGTTCCGGGACTAGCGGGTACCACGAGCAGTACTTC. Amino acids: CASSSGTSGYHEQYF. The V and J genes are TRBV28 and TRBJ2-7; 12 bases agree with TRBD2. CDR1 MDHEN and CDR2 SYDVKM come from the germline V gene. This CDR3 region has 15 residues. V was pared by 4 bases and J by 5 bases, with 6 bases of the junction left unmatched.

About this clonotype: A junction end diverges from the germline sequence, so it may reflect a read error. The chain employs TRBV11-2 and TRBJ2-7, with a tentative D call TRBD2 (5 bases). Germline loops: CDR1 SGHAT, CDR2 FQNNGV. The CDR3 is made up of 15 amino acids. CDR3 sequence (DNA): TGTGCCAGCAGCTTAGAGACGGGGATCTCTGGCGAGCAGTATTTC. This gives the protein CASSLETGISGEQYF.

With respect to this clonotype: Given a much more abundant clone one base away, this may be a read error. The chain has TRBV28 and TRBJ2-7; D is ambiguous. Germline assignment: CDR1 MDHEN and CDR2 SYDVKM. The CDR3 runs to 14 residues. The CDR3 nucleotides read TGTGTCAGCAGTCCCGGTCCCAGTTCTAACGAGCAGTACTTC. Protein sequence: CVSSPGPSSNEQYF.

A note on this clonotype: At one boundary the junction diverges from the germline segment, which might be a read error. This chain uses TRBV14 with TRBJ2-2; TRBD2 is a possible D gene (6 bases). Per germline, CDR1 SGHDN and CDR2 FVKESK. The CDR3 is 16 amino acids. The CDR3 DNA is TGTGCCAACAGCCACATAAGGACGGGACTCACCGGGGAGCTGTTTTTT. Protein: CANSHIRTGLTGELFF.

Concerning this clonotype: The junction and the germline gene differ at one end; a read error may be behind it. The rearrangement uses TRBV4-1 and TRBJ1-6, with D unresolved. CDR1 is MGHRA, CDR2 YSYEKL, per germline. The CDR3 has 16 amino acids. The CDR3 loop is CASSHHLKVADSHLHF. The CDR3 DNA sequence: TGCGCCAGCAGCCACCACCTAAAGGTGGCGGATTCACACCTCCACTTT.

This chain joins TRBV11-2 and TRBJ2-4; D perhaps matches TRBD1 (5 bases). Germline CDR1 is SGHAT and CDR2 is FQNNGV. The V end was cut by 8 bases, the J end by 1 base, with 24 bases between. The CDR3 runs to 18 residues. As DNA, the CDR3 is TGTGCCAGCGGTCCAACTGGGGCCTCCACGGTGGCCAAAAACATTCAGTACTTC. Protein sequence: CASGPTGASTVAKNIQYF.

This clonotype has only one observation. One end of the junction varies from germline; a read error may be responsible. The V gene is TRBV6-2 or TRBV6-3, the J gene TRBJ1-1, with D unclear. The CDR3 runs to 12 residues. Germline CDR1 and CDR2: MNHEY and SVGEGT. CDR3 sequence (DNA): TGTCCCAGCAGTTACATTGACACTGAAGCTTTCTTT. Translated: CPSSYIDTEAFF.

By share, this clonotype counts as medium-sized. The chain recombines TRBV5-5 with TRBJ1-1; D gene ambiguous. Between the trimmed V and J ends, which lost 6 bases and 0 bases, there was a span of 15 bases. This CDR3 contains 15 residues. The germline CDR1 and CDR2 sequences are SGHKS and YYEKEE (reference sequence). The CDR3 loop is CASKPPGYLNTEAFF. CDR3 nucleotides: TGTGCCAGCAAACCTCCCGGCTACCTGAACACTGAAGCTTTCTTT.

On this clonotype itself: A single base separates this from a much larger clone, so it may be a read error. The chain has TRBV5-4 and TRBJ2-7; D might be TRBD1 (5 bases). Between the trimmed V and J ends, which lost 3 bases and 5 bases, there was a span of 18 bases. Per the germline V gene, CDR1 is SGHNT and CDR2 is YYREEE (reference sequence). This CDR3 contains 15 residues. The CDR3 sequence is CASSWGGLVRDEQYF. The CDR3 bases are TGTGCCAGCAGCTGGGGTGGATTAGTCAGGGACGAGCAGTACTTC. The complete variable domain, with remaining parts taken from reference TRBV5-4 and TRBJ2-7, reads ETGVTQSPTHLIKTRGQQVTLRCSSQSGHNTVSWYQQALGQGPQFIFQYYREEENGRGNFPPRFSGLQFPNYSSELNVNALELDDSALYLCASSWGGLVRDEQYFGPGTRLTVT.

Regarding this clonotype: One end of the junction is discordant with germline, which a read error may explain. This sequence joins TRBV11-2 and TRBJ1-4, with D hard to call. The CDR3 sequence is 16 residues long. CDR1 SGHAT and CDR2 FQNNGV come from the germline V gene. This CDR3 is CASSKTPEGPNEELFF. The DNA for the CDR3 is TGTGCCAGCAGCAAGACTCCAGAAGGACCAAATGAAGAACTGTTTTTT.

Worth noting for this clonotype: The junction shows a germline mismatch at one end, possibly a read error. The chain is built from TRBV6-5 and TRBJ1-6, with 8 positions matching TRBD1. Germline V gene sequence: CDR1 MNHEY, CDR2 SVGAGI. The CDR3 spans 13 residues. As DNA, the CDR3 is TGTGTCAGCAGTTGCGGAACAGGGGGAGCCCTCCACTTT. This codes for CVSSCGTGGALHF.

This sequence joins TRBV6-5 and TRBJ2-7, with D possibly matching TRBD1 (6 bases). This CDR3 is 15 amino acids long. Germline lookup yields CDR1 MNHEY and CDR2 SVGAGI. Trimming left V 7 bases short and J 4 bases short, with 20 bases between. CDR3: CASNTQGIYAYEQYF. For the CDR3, the DNA is TGTGCCAGCAATACGCAGGGGATCTACGCATACGAGCAGTACTTC.

This clonotype is judged large (0.1 to 1%). The genes are TRBV11-3 and TRBJ2-1, with D uncertain. Germline V gene data show CDR1 as SGHNT and CDR2 as YENEEA. The CDR3 has 13 residues. Trimming removed 2 bases from V and 5 bases from J, with 7 bases in between. CDR3 region: CASSLMWDNEQFF. CDR3 in DNA: TGTGCCAGCAGCTTAATGTGGGACAATGAGCAGTTCTTC.

This clonotype was seen more than once but under ten times. DNA for the CDR3: TGTGCCACCAGTAGCGGGAGGTCCTACGAGCAGTACTTC. The encoded protein is CATSSGRSYEQYF. V and J are TRBV15 and TRBJ2-7; TRBD2 matches at 10 bases. Trimming took 6 bases from V and 1 from J; bases not matched to a gene: 0. This CDR3 has 13 amino acids. Germline CDR1 reads LNHNV; CDR2 reads YYDKDF (reference sequence).

The chain employs TRBV5-4 and TRBJ2-4, with D perhaps TRBD2 (6 bases). From germline, CDR1 is SGHNT and CDR2 YYREEE (reference sequence). The CDR3 has 15 amino acids. The V end lost 4 bases, the J end lost 8 bases, and 19 bases lay between the germline ends. CDR3 protein: CASSGTSWSTYIQYF. DNA of the CDR3: TGTGCCAGCAGCGGAACTAGCTGGAGTACATACATTCAGTACTTC.

About this clonotype: The CDR3 end shows no conserved phenylalanine or tryptophan, and so a read error is likely. The chain recombines TRBV11-2 with TRBJ2-7, with a possible D match to TRBD2 (5 bases). This CDR3 spans 14 amino acids. CDR1 is SGHAT and CDR2 is FQNNGV in the germline V gene. V was clipped by 3 bases and J by 5 bases, with 14 bases between them. The CDR3 loop is CASSFTLTGNEQYI. Here the CDR3 DNA reads TGTGCCAGCAGCTTTACACTCACGGGGAACGAGCAGTACATC.

On this clonotype itself: Its ends do not fully match the called genes, so a read error is possible. This chain uses TRBV6-5 with TRBJ1-2; no reliable D call. This CDR3 is 17 amino acids long. CDR1 MNHEY and CDR2 SVGAGI come from the germline V gene. The CDR3 DNA sequence: TGTGCCAGCAGTTTCCAAACGGCAGGAGGCAATAACTATGGCTACATCTTC. Protein sequence: CASSFQTAGGNNYGYIF.

This chain joins TRBV29-1 and TRBJ2-4; the D call may be TRBD1 or TRBD2 (6 bases each). The CDR3 extends over 14 amino acids. V shed 4 bases and J shed 11 bases, with 21 bases lying between them. Germline values: CDR1 SQVTM, CDR2 ANQGSEA. The CDR3 region is CSVGGKGVGGFQYF. CDR3 nucleotide sequence: TGCAGCGTTGGGGGGAAGGGCGTCGGGGGCTTTCAGTACTTC.

A remark on this clonotype: At one end, the junction sequence differs from germline, possibly due to a read error. The V gene is TRBV12-3 or TRBV12-4, the J gene TRBJ1-2; tentatively, D is TRBD1 (5 bases). CDR3 size: 17 residues. This CDR3 reads CPSRSGGPGQKVYGYTF. In DNA form, the CDR3 reads TGTCCCAGCAGATCTGGGGGACCGGGGCAGAAAGTCTATGGCTACACCTTC.

This clonotype appeared many times. The CDR3 loop reads CAISEPKGQGGTETQYF. CDR3 bases: TGTGCCATCAGTGAGCCGAAGGGACAGGGGGGGACGGAGACCCAGTACTTC. The chain combines TRBV10-3 with TRBJ2-5, with TRBD1 matching over 11 bases. The CDR3 is 17 amino acids. From germline, CDR1 is ENHRY and CDR2 SYGVKD. The V and J ends lost 2 bases and 5 bases, in that order; junction bases with no gene match: 10.

This sequence joins TRBV4-1 and TRBJ2-2, with 13 bases lining up with TRBD2. V shed 7 bases, J shed 2 bases, and the junction held 16 bases outside the gene matches. This CDR3 region has 20 residues. CDR1 and CDR2 from the germline V gene are MGHRA and YSYEKL. For the CDR3, the DNA is TGCGCCAGCACCCCAAGAGGACTAGCGGGAGTGGGGGGCAACACCGGGGAGCTGTTTTTT. Amino acids: CASTPRGLAGVGGNTGELFF.

Worth noting for this clonotype: The junction does not match germline at one end; this may be a read error. The V call is TRBV11-2, the J call TRBJ2-7, with TRBD2 identical over 10 bases. CDR1 and CDR2 (germline): SGHAT, FQNNGV. The CDR3 is 15 residues long. The CDR3 here is CVSSVPGLALWVQYF. CDR3 DNA sequence: TGTGTCAGCAGCGTCCCGGGACTAGCGTTGTGGGTACAGTACTTC.

In its sample, this clonotype was seen a few times. The junction and the germline gene differ at one end; a read error may be behind it. The gene calls are TRBV5-5 and TRBJ1-1; D possibly corresponds to TRBD1 (5 bases). CDR3 length: 17 residues. Germline CDR1 SGHKS, CDR2 YYEKEE (reference sequence). CDR3 coding DNA: TGTGCCAGTAGCTTGGGGGAGAGGTCCAGCTCGAACACTGAAGCTTTCTTT. As protein: CASSLGERSSSNTEAFF.

This chain links TRBV7-6 with TRBJ2-7, with D possibly TRBD1 on 5 matching bases. CDR3 length: 13 amino acids. V lost 4 bases to trimming and J lost 3 bases, with 10 bases between them. Germline CDR1 SGHVS, CDR2 FNYEAQ. CDR3 sequence (DNA): TGTGCCAGCAGCTCAAGCCAGGGCTACGAGCAGTACTTC. This encodes CASSSSQGYEQYF. The full variable domain, with the rest looked up from reference TRBV7-6 and TRBJ2-7, is GAGVSQSPRYKVTKRGQDVALRCDPISGHVSLYWYRQALGQGPEFLTYFNYEAQQDKSGLPNDRFSAERPEGSISTLTIQRTEQRDSAMYRCASSSSQGYEQYFGPGTRLTVT.

The rearrangement joins TRBV6-2 or TRBV6-3 to TRBJ2-5, with 9 bases lining up with TRBD1. In germline, CDR1 is MNHEY, CDR2 SVGEGT. The ends lost 6 bases at V and 14 bases at J; junction bases unmatched: 13. The CDR3 extends over 13 amino acids. The CDR3 here is CASSRDREEINYF. The CDR3 nucleotides read TGTGCCAGCAGCCGGGACAGGGAAGAGATCAACTACTTC.

With respect to this clonotype: A much more abundant neighbour one base away suggests this may be a read error. V is TRBV29-1 and J is TRBJ2-3; TRBD2 matches 9 bases. Germline V gene data show CDR1 as SQVTM and CDR2 as ANQGSEA. The CDR3 totals 14 residues. Trimming took 6 bases from V and 2 from J; bases not matched to a gene: 6. This CDR3 reads CSVTPSGDTDTQYF. In DNA, the CDR3 is TGCAGCGTCACTCCTAGCGGGGACACAGATACGCAGTATTTT.

This clonotype was observed a handful of times. The CDR3 carries no conserved terminal phenylalanine or tryptophan, so it likely arises from a read error. No DNA is shown, since the ends of the CDR3 on it are uncertain; the CDR3 is the one TCRdb lists. The chain combines TRBV10-3 with TRBJ1-5. CDR1 and CDR2 from the germline V gene are ENHRY and SYGVKD. Including both end residues, the CDR3 is 14 amino acids long. CDR3 region: CAISEYEGDQPQRL.

As for this clonotype: Because the CDR3 is missing its conserved closing phenylalanine or tryptophan, this is likely a read error. The rearrangement joins TRBV7-8 to TRBJ2-7; D might be TRBD2 (7 bases). V dropped 7 bases and J dropped 3 bases, with 19 bases sitting between them. Looked up from germline, CDR1 is SGHVS and CDR2 is FQNEAQ. This CDR3 is built from 15 residues. CDR3 in amino acids: CASIIGAGAVYEQYS. The CDR3 DNA reads TGTGCCAGCATCATCGGTGCGGGGGCCGTCTACGAGCAGTACTCC.

Comment on this clonotype: Germline and junction disagree at one end, which may indicate a read error. V and J are TRBV11-1 and TRBJ2-3; 7 nucleotides align to TRBD2. The CDR3 is made up of 15 amino acids. The germline gives CDR1 SGHAT, CDR2 FQDESV (reference sequence). The DNA of the CDR3 is TGTGCAAGCAGCGAAGGCGGGGGTTTGAAAGATACGCAGTTTTTT. Translating it yields CASSEGGGLKDTQFF.

To note about this clonotype: The junction shows a germline mismatch at one end, possibly a read error. J is TRBJ2-4 and V is TRBV7-9; a possible D gene is TRBD2 (6 bases). The CDR3 covers 16 residues. Germline V gene data show CDR1 as SEHNR and CDR2 as FQNEAQ (reference sequence). The CDR3, as DNA: TGTGCCAGCAGCCCTATTAGCGGTGTAGCCAAGAACATTCAGTACTTC. Translated, it gives CASSPISGVAKNIQYF. Variable domain in full (rest from reference TRBV7-9 and TRBJ2-4): DTGVSQNPRHKITKRGQNVTFRCDPISEHNRLYWYRQTLGQGPEFLTYFQNEAQLEKSRLLSDRFSAERPKGSFSTLEIQRTEQGDSAMYLCASSPISGVAKNIQYFGAGTRLSVL.